Listed below are T cell receptor beta chains from one sample, sequenced in a study of cytomegalovirus exposure and HLA in healthy donors. Only in-frame clones appear in the TCRdb table, and some are missing; sequencing was by immunoSEQ multiplex PCR. The sample has under 95,000 clones, around 94% seen once. Source material: PBMCs. The receptor set was obtained from a woman younger than 35 in good health and CMV-seronegative. Each CDR3 is given without its conserved first and last residue. Fields, in order: CDR3 protein, V gene, J gene.

AWTSGRASGTDTQY	TRBV30	TRBJ2-3
ASSLSGPHYGYT	TRBV19	TRBJ1-2
ASSELLAGGHQETQY	TRBV7-9	TRBJ2-5
ASSQEDWSTEAF	TRBV4-1	TRBJ1-1
ASGSGQVGNQPQH	TRBV12-5	TRBJ1-5
ASSKDREDRTYEQY	TRBV21-1	TRBJ2-7
ATSRAPGQGYNEQF	TRBV15	TRBJ2-1
ASSPISETGELF	TRBV18	TRBJ2-2
ASRPPGLQYNEQF	TRBV2	TRBJ2-1
ASSSQGGGTQGVYTEAF	TRBV7-6	TRBJ1-1
ASSQAPPGQGLETQY	TRBV4-3	TRBJ2-5
ATMGQGTSNEQY	TRBV2	TRBJ2-7
ASSLNGQPTVMRGYT	TRBV7-9	TRBJ1-2
ASSVGAGTSYEQY	TRBV9	TRBJ2-7
ASSKVFGDEAF	TRBV21-1	TRBJ1-1
AWSGTGRDSPLH	TRBV30	TRBJ1-6
ASSLPSGGGSYEQY	TRBV28	TRBJ2-7
ASLSGALTGELF	TRBV2	TRBJ2-2
ASSIVTGGNEQF	TRBV19	TRBJ2-1
ASSLSGQLYNEQF	TRBV27	TRBJ2-1
ASSEAFSLREQY	TRBV6-1	TRBJ2-7
ASNNNSPGPSTDTQY	TRBV6-4	TRBJ2-3
ASSQEGQTYNEQF	TRBV4-2	TRBJ2-1
ASSKDRDTEAF	TRBV5-1	TRBJ1-1
ASSTLPGLAGVGETQY	TRBV2	TRBJ2-5
ASSQDLAGGITDTQY	TRBV4-3	TRBJ2-3
ASSITTGERSYEQY	TRBV28	TRBJ2-7
ASSSAGVNEQY	TRBV7-9	TRBJ2-7
ASSPFARGNTEAF	TRBV7-8	TRBJ1-1
ASSLAGQGDGYT	TRBV7-9	TRBJ1-2
ASRILAGGTGELF	TRBV6-5	TRBJ2-2
ASRNDRSSYNEQF	TRBV27	TRBJ2-1
ATSGTGGEQF	TRBV15	TRBJ2-1
ASSLAQGKEYGYT	TRBV13	TRBJ1-2
ASSSPGAFSEQY	TRBV5-1	TRBJ2-7
VWGTGFGTGELF	TRBV30	TRBJ2-2
ASSYARGATNHGYT	TRBV6-5	TRBJ1-2
ASSAPRQGHDYGYT	TRBV7-2	TRBJ1-2
ASRERSGSLETQY	TRBV2	TRBJ2-5
ASSLTRVEDTQY	TRBV28	TRBJ2-3
ASSPGQGQETQY	TRBV6-4	TRBJ2-5
ASSLEMGRAF	TRBV7-2	TRBJ1-1
ASSQDPGNSNQPQH	TRBV4-1	TRBJ1-5
ASSSEGGGSQETQY	TRBV5-6	TRBJ2-5
ASSPPGSTRQANEQF	TRBV18	TRBJ2-1
ASSIEGGAGQPQH	TRBV19	TRBJ1-5
ASGFGQVSYEQY	TRBV21-1	TRBJ2-7
ASSQDEGTFYEQY	TRBV4-3	TRBJ2-7
ASSLAWDRGSWEQY	TRBV5-1	TRBJ2-7
ASSQDRDIQY	TRBV4-2	TRBJ2-4
ASSVGRSATNEKLF	TRBV9	TRBJ1-4
ASSPLEGGVYEQY	TRBV5-1	TRBJ2-7
ATSRGEGSGSKNIQY	TRBV15	TRBJ2-4